The next 23 T cell receptor beta chains were all read from a single sample in a study of cytomegalovirus exposure and HLA in healthy donors. Method: immunoSEQ multiplex PCR; TCRdb's copy keeps in-frame clones and lacks some. Of 250,000 to 350,000 clones in the sample, roughly 87% were seen once. What was sequenced was PBMCs. The origin of the receptors is a woman in her thirties in good health and CMV-seropositive.

This rearrangement joins TRBV18 to TRBJ1-2, with D possibly TRBD1 on 6 matching bases. The CDR3 loop spans 15 amino acids. The germline gives CDR1 KGHSH, CDR2 LQKENI. Trimming removed 3 bases from V and 5 bases from J, with 16 bases in between. The CDR3 coding sequence is TGTGCCAGCTCACCCACCGCGGGGGGCTCATATGGCTACACCTTC. Its protein is CASSPTAGGSYGYTF.

The chain uses TRBV27 and TRBJ1-2; D is perhaps TRBD1 (6 bases). The CDR3 is made up of 17 amino acids. Trimming removed 0 bases at V and 4 bases at J, with 18 bases between. Germline CDR1 reads MNHEY; CDR2 reads SMNVEV (reference sequence). The DNA of the CDR3 is TGTGCCAGCAGTTTATCGCCCAACCCCACAGGGACCTATGGCTACACCTTC. Translated, it gives CASSLSPNPTGTYGYTF.

As DNA, the CDR3 is TGTGCCAGCAGGGGACAGGGGGTGAACACTGAAGCTTTCTTT. Protein: CASRGQGVNTEAFF. The V gene is TRBV28, the J gene TRBJ1-1; TRBD1 aligns across 11 bases. V was pared by 6 bases and J by 0 bases, with 0 bases of the junction left unmatched. Germline loops: CDR1 MDHEN, CDR2 SYDVKM. The CDR3 contains 14 residues. The variable domain in full, completed from reference TRBV28 and TRBJ1-1, reads DVKVTQSSRYLVKRTGEKVFLECVQDMDHENMFWYRQDPGLGLRLIYFSYDVKMKEKGDIPEGYSVSREKKERFSLILESASTNQTSMYLCASRGQGVNTEAFFGQGTRLTVV.

This clone has more than one count but fewer than ten. The rearrangement uses TRBV19 and TRBJ1-3, with D unclear. The CDR3 totals 16 residues. Trimming removed 3 bases at V and 0 bases at J, with 12 bases between. From germline, CDR1 is LNHDA and CDR2 SQIVND (reference sequence). In nucleotides, the CDR3 is TGTGCCAGTAGTATTCCGTTGATGTACTCTGGAAACACCATATATTTT. It yields the protein CASSIPLMYSGNTIYF.

The chain has TRBV6-1 and TRBJ1-5; D uncertain. The CDR3 loop spans 13 amino acids. V lost 7 bases and J lost 1, with 8 bases in between. CDR1 MNHNS and CDR2 SASEGT come from the germline V gene. The CDR3 DNA is TGTGCCAGCATCCGGGAGAGCAATCAGCCCCAGCATTTT. Protein product: CASIRESNQPQHF.

The chain joins TRBV7-3 to TRBJ2-1, with TRBD2 identical over 10 bases. The ends lost 5 bases at V and 7 bases at J; junction bases unmatched: 8. Per germline, CDR1 SGHTA and CDR2 FQGTGA. The CDR3 has 15 amino acids. This CDR3 reads CASSPGLAAPNEQFF. The CDR3 nucleotides read TGTGCCAGCAGCCCCGGACTAGCGGCCCCAAATGAGCAGTTCTTC.

The CDR3 region has the DNA TGTGCCAGCAGTAAGGCGGGACTAGCGGGAGGGGGGCCTCTCAATGAGCAGTTCTTC. Amino acid sequence: CASSKAGLAGGGPLNEQFF. The chain has TRBV27 and TRBJ2-1; 16 bases line up with TRBD2. Germline V CDR1 and CDR2: MNHEY, SMNVEV (reference sequence). CDR3 length: 19 residues. V shed 5 bases, J shed 6 bases, and the junction held 13 bases outside the gene matches.

The chain employs TRBV7-3 and TRBJ2-5; D is perhaps TRBD2 (6 bases). Looked up from germline, CDR1 is SGHTA and CDR2 is FQGTGA. The CDR3 is 13 residues long. Trimming removed 5 bases from V and 4 bases from J, with 11 bases in between. The CDR3 reads CASSPGVRETQYF. The DNA of the CDR3 is TGTGCCAGCAGCCCGGGAGTCAGAGAGACCCAGTACTTC.

The chain links TRBV29-1 to TRBJ1-1; 9 nucleotides match TRBD1. This CDR3 spans 14 amino acids. The V gene end was trimmed by 6 bases and the J gene end by 3 bases; junction bases not matched to a gene: 8. The germline CDR1 and CDR2 sequences are SQVTM and ANQGSEA. CDR3 nucleotide sequence: TGCAGCGTAGCCACAGGGGGCGAGTACACTGAAGCTTTCTTT. As protein: CSVATGGEYTEAFF.

The chain has TRBV2 and TRBJ2-7, with D possibly TRBD1 on 6 matching bases. The length of the CDR3 is 14 residues. Trimming removed 3 bases from V and 4 bases from J, with 13 bases in between. Germline loops: CDR1 SNHLY, CDR2 FYNNEI. As DNA, the CDR3 is TGTGCCAGCAGTGATGCACAGGGAAAATACGAGCAGTACTTC. Translating it yields CASSDAQGKYEQYF.

The chain carries TRBV11-3 and TRBJ1-6; D uncertain. Trimming removed 2 bases from V and 8 bases from J, with 7 bases in between. Germline lookup yields CDR1 SGHNT and CDR2 YENEEA. The CDR3 extends over 13 amino acids. DNA of the CDR3: TGTGCCAGCAGCTTAAACAGCCATTCACCCCTCCACTTT. Translated: CASSLNSHSPLHF.

The rearrangement joins TRBV6-5 to TRBJ2-1, with TRBD2 identical over 7 bases. Germline V gives CDR1 MNHEY, CDR2 SVGAGI. The V segment lost 4 bases and the J segment 6 bases; nucleotides outside the gene matches: 9. The CDR3 length is 15 residues. The CDR3 protein is CASSSLAVYSNEQFF. CDR3 sequence (DNA): TGTGCCAGCAGTTCCCTAGCGGTATACAGCAATGAGCAGTTCTTC.

This chain links TRBV28 with TRBJ1-5; TRBD1 might be the D (5 bases). CDR1 is MDHEN, CDR2 SYDVKM, per germline. CDR3 size: 12 residues. V dropped 2 bases and J dropped 9 bases, with 8 bases sitting between them. The CDR3 DNA follows: TGTGCCAGCAGTTTAGGGGGGAGGCCCCAGCATTTT. It translates to CASSLGGRPQHF.

This clone was seen just once. The chain couples TRBV30 to TRBJ1-5; D is undetermined. The CDR3 has 13 residues. Germline values: CDR1 GTSNPN, CDR2 SVGIG (reference sequence). V was pared by 1 base and J by 4 bases, with 8 bases between. In DNA form, the CDR3 reads TGTGCCTGGAGTGCTTCGGGGAATCAGCCCCAGCATTTT. Protein: CAWSASGNQPQHF.

The chain combines TRBV9 with TRBJ2-7; 11 positions match TRBD2. There are 15 residues in the CDR3. V was clipped by 2 bases and J by 5 bases; unmatched bases: 6. Germline CDR1 is SGDLS and CDR2 is YYNGEE. The DNA for the CDR3 is TGTGCCAGCAGCGTCTATAGCGGGGGGGCCGACGAGCAGTACTTC. This gives the protein CASSVYSGGADEQYF.

This clone appeared a few times. The chain is built from TRBV5-3 and TRBJ1-5; D is uncertain. TRBV5-3 is an ORF, with its function uncertain. CDR3 length: 13 amino acids. Between the trimmed V and J ends, which lost 8 bases and 0 bases, there was a span of 9 bases. The CDR3 sequence: CASSGHSNQPQHF. For the CDR3, the DNA is TGTGCCAGCAGCGGGCATAGCAATCAGCCCCAGCATTTT.

This chain joins TRBV9 and TRBJ1-2, with D unresolved. V was cut by 0 bases and J by 2 bases, with 17 bases left in between. The CDR3 covers 17 residues. Germline values: CDR1 SGDLS, CDR2 YYNGEE. The CDR3 nucleotides are TGTGCCAGCAGCGTAGACAAAATAGGCCACGGCAACTATGGCTACACCTTC. Amino acids: CASSVDKIGHGNYGYTF.

The rearrangement links TRBV7-6 to TRBJ2-7; 7 nucleotides line up with TRBD1. This CDR3 has 16 amino acids. V trimming: 5 bases; J trimming: 0 bases; junction bases outside the gene matches: 10. Germline CDR1 SGHVS, CDR2 FNYEAQ. The CDR3 here is CASSTRQGNPSYEQYF. CDR3 DNA sequence: TGTGCCAGCAGCACGAGACAGGGCAACCCCTCCTACGAGCAGTACTTC.

The count of this clone is one. This chain joins TRBV4-1 and TRBJ1-6; weak D call: TRBD1 (5 bases). The germline CDR1 and CDR2 sequences are MGHRA and YSYEKL. Trimming stripped 0 bases from V and 10 bases from J, with 13 bases between. This CDR3 spans 15 amino acids. The chain's CDR3 is CASSQDWGVGSPLHF. DNA for the CDR3: TGCGCCAGCAGCCAAGATTGGGGGGTAGGGTCACCCCTCCACTTT.

The V gene is TRBV5-1, the J gene TRBJ2-7; D is possibly TRBD1 (6 bases). The V end was cut by 0 bases, the J end by 3 bases, with 16 bases between. This CDR3 comprises 16 residues. Germline-derived CDR1 and CDR2 are SGHRS and YFSETQ. The chain's CDR3 is CASSLDTGTTLYEQYF. The CDR3 DNA is TGCGCCAGCAGCTTGGACACAGGGACAACCCTCTACGAGCAGTACTTC.

The chain carries TRBV7-2 and TRBJ2-7; 11 nucleotides line up with TRBD2. Looked up from germline, CDR1 is SGHTA and CDR2 is FQGNSA. Germline trimming cut 1 base from V and 4 bases from J; bases unmatched to any gene: 15. There are 19 residues in the CDR3. CDR3 region: CASSLDYSSGRAVWYEQYF. The CDR3 coding sequence is TGTGCCAGCAGCTTAGATTATAGTAGCGGGAGGGCCGTTTGGTACGAGCAGTACTTC.

V is TRBV5-1 and J is TRBJ2-2, with D perhaps assigned TRBD1 or TRBD2 (6 bases each). V gave up 3 bases and J gave up 7 bases, with 22 bases separating them. Germline V lookup: CDR1 SGHRS, CDR2 YFSETQ. This CDR3 has 17 amino acids. CDR3 sequence reads: CASSSNPLGGSSGELFF. The CDR3 DNA follows: TGCGCCAGCAGCTCGAATCCCCTGGGGGGCTCAAGCGGGGAGCTGTTTTTT.

The rearrangement uses TRBV27 and TRBJ2-7; 8 bases agree with TRBD1. This CDR3 has 15 residues. CDR1 MNHEY and CDR2 SMNVEV come from the germline V gene (reference sequence). Trimming cost V 5 bases and J 4 bases; bases outside gene matches: 10. Here the CDR3 reads CASSLPDRVGYEQYF. The CDR3 nucleotides read TGTGCCAGCAGTCTCCCGGACAGGGTGGGTTACGAGCAGTACTTC.